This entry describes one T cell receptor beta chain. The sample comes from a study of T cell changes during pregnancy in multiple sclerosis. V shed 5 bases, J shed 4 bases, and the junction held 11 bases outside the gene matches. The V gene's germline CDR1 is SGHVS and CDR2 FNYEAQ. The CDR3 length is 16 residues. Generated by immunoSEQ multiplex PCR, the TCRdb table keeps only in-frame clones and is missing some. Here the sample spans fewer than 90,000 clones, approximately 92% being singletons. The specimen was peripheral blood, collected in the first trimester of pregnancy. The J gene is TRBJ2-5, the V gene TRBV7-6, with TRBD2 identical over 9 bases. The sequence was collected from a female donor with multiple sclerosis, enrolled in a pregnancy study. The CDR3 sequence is CASSPRPLAGAETQYF. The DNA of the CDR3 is TGTGCCAGCAGCCCACGTCCCTTAGCGGGAGCAGAGACCCAGTACTTC.